This TCR beta chain was obtained from a study of OX40 agonist ivuxolimab in advanced cancers. About the study: Subjects had a mean age of approximately 60 years, with a range of 23 to 79; about 83% were male.

Study-wide results and caveats: Among the lowest peripheral clonal expansion occurred in 0.1-3.0 mg/kg partial responders. In the 0.1 to 3.0 mg/kg range, CD4+ and CD8+ blood T cells had expanded clonally by week 6.

As for this clone: The antigen is unknown.

Here immunoSEQ multiplex PCR was the method, and the copy in TCRdb shows in-frame clones only, minus some. Of some 64,000 clones listed, 90% to 95% were seen once; the top ten hold 15% to 20%. The input for sequencing was CD4+ or CD8+ T cells sorted from blood, taken in a trial of the OX40 agonist ivuxolimab. The clonotype comes from an adult with an advanced solid tumor such as melanoma, head and neck, liver or kidney cancer.

Here the CDR3 reads CASRWDSGGPTDTQYF. The CDR3 DNA sequence: TGTGCCAGCCGTTGGGATAGCGGGGGACCCACAGATACGCAGTATTTT. The chain has TRBV7-8 and TRBJ2-3, with TRBD2 matching 9 bases. With V trimmed by 8 bases and J by 2 bases, 11 bases remained unmatched. The V gene's germline CDR1 is SGHVS and CDR2 FQNEAQ. CDR3 length: 16 amino acids.